The clone carrying this TCR beta chain was observed a handful of times. Its antigen remains unknown. This record comes from a study of T-cell reconstitution after alpha-beta-depleted transplantation in children. Notes on the study in general: About two months after transplant, alpha-beta T cells reportedly came from several hundred expanded graft clones. Once a year had passed after transplant, T-cell counts and diversity came mostly from newly produced T cells. For some patients, TCRbeta diversity was high at day 60 because of recipient T cells and thymic progenitors that survived.

The CDR3 sequence is 12 residues long. V shed 6 bases and J shed 12 bases, with 18 bases lying between them. The germline CDR1 and CDR2 sequences are MNHEY and SVGEGT. Unique molecular identifiers were used to barcode this TCRbeta library. TCRdb reanalysed the PCR reads using MiXCR and keeps one entry per CDR3 protein. The sample shows approximately 300,000 distinct CDR3 sequences, less than 9.5% of them seen only once. This clonotype was sampled from a female patient aged 2 to 10 who had a stem cell transplant for Fanconi anemia, so the T cells may come from the graft donor. Specimen: peripheral blood, collected 360 days after TCRalphabeta/CD19-depleted stem cell transplant. The chain recombines TRBV6-2 or TRBV6-3 with TRBJ2-7; D is ambiguous. CDR3 in DNA: TGTGCCAGCAGCTTGCGAACGCAAAGCCCGTACTTC. Amino acids: CASSLRTQSPYF.